Below are 28 T cell receptor beta chains sequenced from a single sample in a study of radiation and T cells in renal cell carcinoma. The time point here: baseline pretreatment blood. The sample's treatment: 15 Gy SBRT to primary tumor, nephrectomy 4 weeks later. The protocol was immunoSEQ multiplex PCR, while the TCRdb copy is restricted to in-frame clones and leaves out a portion. Here the sample spans 40,000 to 60,000 clones, roughly four fifths being singletons. Material: blood, obtained from a patient whose treatment included radiotherapy and nephrectomy. The origin of the receptors is a woman between 65 and 79 years old with renal cell carcinoma.

This rearrangement joins TRBV18 to TRBJ1-4, with TRBD1 as a possible D gene (5 bases). The CDR3 is 17 amino acids. V lost 3 bases, J lost 0 bases, and 14 bases lay in between. Germline V gene data show CDR1 as KGHSH and CDR2 as LQKENI. This CDR3 reads CASSPPRAKPTNEKLFF. The CDR3 nucleotides are TGTGCCAGCTCACCTCCCAGGGCCAAGCCAACTAATGAAAAACTGTTTTTT.

Remarks on this clone: Additional DNA sequences in this sample encode the identical CDR3. The chain links TRBV10-1 to TRBJ2-7, with TRBD1 identical over 9 bases. Germline V gene lookup returns CDR1 WNHNN and CDR2 SYGVQD (reference sequence). Trimming removed 5 bases from V and 3 bases from J; junction bases left unmatched: 8. CDR3 length: 15 residues. CDR3 residues: CASSPHETGGYEQYF. The CDR3 bases are TGCGCCAGCAGTCCTCATGAGACAGGGGGCTACGAGCAGTACTTC.

The chain uses TRBV6-5 and TRBJ1-5, with 9 nucleotides matching TRBD1. The CDR3 is 15 residues long. V dropped 5 bases and J dropped 1; count of bases not matched to a gene: 3. The V gene's germline CDR1 is MNHEY and CDR2 SVGAGI. CDR3 DNA sequence: TGTGCCAGCAGTACCGGGACAGGGAGCAATCAGCCCCAGCATTTT. Encoded protein: CASSTGTGSNQPQHF.

The V and J genes are TRBV27 and TRBJ2-3; 7 bases agree with TRBD1. In germline, CDR1 is MNHEY, CDR2 SMNVEV (reference sequence). This CDR3 region has 16 residues. The V and J ends lost 4 bases and 1 base, in that order; junction bases with no gene match: 8. CDR3 nucleotide sequence: TGTGCCAGCAGTTCGTTCCGGGACAGCCGCACAGATACGCAGTATTTT. Its translation: CASSSFRDSRTDTQYF.

The CDR3 region is CASSNGQPLYSGANVLTF. For the CDR3, the DNA is TGCGCCAGCAGCAACGGACAGCCACTATACTCTGGGGCCAACGTCCTGACTTTC. The chain joins TRBV5-1 to TRBJ2-6; tentatively, D is TRBD1 (6 bases). Germline lookup yields CDR1 SGHRS and CDR2 YFSETQ. The length of the CDR3 is 18 residues. The V and J ends lost 4 bases and 0 bases respectively, with 17 bases between them.

CDR3 loop: CASSPRQDTTDTQYF. The CDR3 DNA follows: TGTGCCAGTAGCCCTCGGCAGGACACCACAGATACGCAGTATTTT. This chain links TRBV19 with TRBJ2-3; tentatively, D is TRBD1 (5 bases). Germline V CDR1 and CDR2: LNHDA, SQIVND (reference sequence). Trimming removed 6 bases at V and 2 bases at J, with 15 bases between. The CDR3 has 15 residues.

This clone has just a few counts. The V and J genes are TRBV6-1 and TRBJ2-7, with D unresolved. The CDR3 has 13 residues. V lost 6 bases, J lost 7 bases, and 16 bases lay in between. From germline, CDR1 is MNHNS and CDR2 SASEGT. The CDR3 spells CASRGLLSGEQYF. As DNA, the CDR3 is TGTGCCAGCAGGGGCCTCCTAAGTGGGGAGCAGTACTTC.

The CDR3 sequence: CASSPSWGTKEETQYF. Written as DNA, the CDR3 is TGTGCCAGCTCACCATCATGGGGTACAAAGGAAGAGACCCAGTACTTC. This chain links TRBV18 with TRBJ2-5; D remains unclear. Germline lookup yields CDR1 KGHSH and CDR2 LQKENI. The CDR3 runs to 16 residues. V was shortened by 2 bases and J by 3 bases, with 16 bases between the two germline ends.

The rearrangement uses TRBV6-4 and TRBJ2-7, with 7 bases matching TRBD2. CDR3 size: 17 residues. J gave up 7 bases and V 0 bases, and 15 bases lay outside the gene matches. Germline-derived CDR1 and CDR2 are MRHNA and SNTAGT. The CDR3 protein is CASSDSIEGRGEGEQYF. As DNA, the CDR3 is TGTGCCAGCAGTGACTCAATTGAGGGCCGAGGGGAGGGTGAGCAGTACTTC.

The chain uses TRBV5-5 and TRBJ2-1; 10 nucleotides agree with TRBD1. The V gene end was trimmed by 0 bases and the J gene end by 5 bases; junction bases not matched to a gene: 8. Per the germline V gene, CDR1 is SGHKS and CDR2 is YYEKEE (reference sequence). The CDR3 is 17 residues long. CDR3 protein: CASSLVTGQGGNNEQFF. The DNA of the CDR3 is TGTGCCAGCAGCTTGGTTACCGGACAGGGGGGGAACAATGAGCAGTTCTTC.

This clone was observed once. The chain couples TRBV4-3 to TRBJ2-7, with D possibly TRBD2 on 6 matching bases. The germline gives CDR1 LGHNA, CDR2 YSLEER. The V end was cut by 0 bases, the J end by 3 bases, with 12 bases between. The CDR3 has 15 residues. CDR3 nucleotides: TGCGCCAGCAGCCAAGAGTCGGCGGGATACTACGAGCAGTACTTC. Its protein is CASSQESAGYYEQYF.

For this clone: At one end, the junction sequence differs from germline, possibly due to a read error. This specimen includes other DNA sequences encoding the same CDR3. The chain has TRBV18 and TRBJ2-1; D is uncertain. The CDR3 has 15 amino acids. Germline-derived CDR1 and CDR2 are KGHSH and LQKENI. CDR3 in DNA: TGTGCCAGTTCACCGCAGGATAGCTCCTACAATGAGCAGTTCTTC. It codes for CASSPQDSSYNEQFF.

This chain connects TRBV11-1 to TRBJ1-1; 9 positions match TRBD1. Germline V gives CDR1 SGHAT, CDR2 FQDESV (reference sequence). The CDR3 runs 15 residues. V trimming: 7 bases; J trimming: 4 bases; junction bases outside the gene matches: 10. DNA of the CDR3: TGTGCCAGCAACCTTCAAAGACAGGGGGGCACTGAAGCTTTCTTT. Its translation is CASNLQRQGGTEAFF.

This chain uses TRBV2 with TRBJ2-4; possible D gene TRBD2, 5 bases. The V end was cut by 6 bases, the J end by 0 bases, with 15 bases between. This CDR3 has 16 amino acids. Germline lookup yields CDR1 SNHLY and CDR2 FYNNEI. CDR3 nucleotide sequence: TGTGCCAGCAGAGAGGGTCTAGGGCTAGCCAAAAACATTCAGTACTTC. This gives the protein CASREGLGLAKNIQYF.

This CDR3 is CASSPRVGGELFF. In DNA form, the CDR3 reads TGTGCCAGCAGCCCAAGGGTCGGGGGGGAGCTGTTTTTT. This chain connects TRBV7-2 to TRBJ2-2, with unresolved D. CDR1 is SGHTA and CDR2 is FQGNSA in the germline V gene. Trimming left V 5 bases short and J 8 bases short, with 12 bases between. The length of the CDR3 is 13 residues.

V usage is TRBV9 and J usage is TRBJ2-1; unclear D gene. This CDR3 is built from 16 residues. Trimming shortened V by 1 base and J by 6 bases, and 17 bases separated the two germline ends. Germline V gene sequence: CDR1 SGDLS, CDR2 YYNGEE. The CDR3 protein is CASSVSYLEGRNEQFF. The CDR3 nucleotides read TGTGCCAGCAGCGTATCGTATCTAGAAGGCCGCAATGAGCAGTTCTTC.

The rearrangement uses TRBV18 and TRBJ1-5; D is uncertain. The CDR3 extends over 15 amino acids. Trimming cost V 1 base and J 7 bases, with 14 bases left between them. Germline V gene lookup returns CDR1 KGHSH and CDR2 LQKENI. The chain's CDR3 is CASSPRQGQEQPQHF. For the CDR3, the DNA is TGTGCCAGCTCACCACGCCAAGGGCAGGAACAGCCCCAGCATTTT. The full variable domain, in which reference TRBV18 and TRBJ1-5 provide the parts outside the CDR3, is NAGVMQNPRHLVRRRGQEARLRCSPMKGHSHVYWYRQLPEEGLKFMVYLQKENIIDESGMPKERFSAEFPKEGPSILRIQQVVRGDSAAYFCASSPRQGQEQPQHFGDGTRLSIL.

The chain has TRBV19 and TRBJ2-5, with TRBD1 as a possible D gene (6 bases). Germline CDR1 LNHDA, CDR2 SQIVND (reference sequence). The germline V and J ends were trimmed by 8 bases and 3 bases, with 13 bases remaining between them. The CDR3 extends over 13 amino acids. The DNA for the CDR3 is TGTGCCAGTGCACAGGGCGTGGAAGAGACCCAGTACTTC. Protein: CASAQGVEETQYF.

J is TRBJ1-4 and V is TRBV5-1, with TRBD1 identical over 7 bases. V was clipped by 2 bases and J by 4 bases; unmatched bases: 11. Germline values: CDR1 SGHRS, CDR2 YFSETQ. This CDR3 contains 17 residues. The CDR3: CASSFGFQGQDNEKLFF. As DNA, the CDR3 is TGCGCCAGCAGCTTCGGCTTTCAAGGACAGGATAATGAAAAACTGTTTTTT.

This clone has just one count. V usage is TRBV14 and J usage is TRBJ1-2; unclear D gene. The CDR3 loop spans 15 amino acids. V was cut by 1 base and J by 4 bases, with 13 bases left in between. The germline CDR1 and CDR2 sequences are SGHDN and FVKESK. The CDR3 sequence: CASSQGLKAPYGYTF. CDR3 nucleotides: TGTGCCAGCAGCCAAGGACTCAAGGCTCCCTATGGCTACACCTTC.

The V call is TRBV7-8, the J call TRBJ1-5, with D possibly matching TRBD1 (5 bases). Per the germline V gene, CDR1 is SGHVS and CDR2 is FQNEAQ. V lost 5 bases and J 9 bases, leaving 20 bases between the germline ends. This CDR3 region has 15 residues. The CDR3 DNA follows: TGTGCCAGCAGCAAGTATTTTAAGGGGTTTCGGCCCCAGCATTTT. Its translation is CASSKYFKGFRPQHF.

The V and J genes are TRBV19 and TRBJ2-2; 7 bases match TRBD2. The CDR3 is made up of 15 amino acids. Germline assignment: CDR1 LNHDA and CDR2 SQIVND (reference sequence). V trimming: 1 base; J trimming: 7 bases; junction bases outside the gene matches: 6. DNA of the CDR3: TGTGCCAGTAGTATAGGCGGGAGAGGGGTCGGGGAGCTGTTTTTT. Residues: CASSIGGRGVGELFF.

This chain uses TRBV18 with TRBJ1-1; TRBD1 is a possible D gene (5 bases). Trimming left V 2 bases short and J 3 bases short, with 10 bases between. CDR3 length equals 14 residues. The germline gives CDR1 KGHSH, CDR2 LQKENI. CDR3 amino acids: CASSPRGGDTEAFF. CDR3 in DNA: TGTGCCAGCTCACCAAGGGGAGGGGACACTGAAGCTTTCTTT.

Details on this clone: Additional DNA sequences in this sample encode the identical CDR3. The genes are TRBV5-1 and TRBJ2-3; D is possibly TRBD1 or TRBD2 (5 bases each). Germline values: CDR1 SGHRS, CDR2 YFSETQ. V lost 0 bases and J lost 3, with 11 bases in between. The CDR3 spans 15 residues. Written as DNA, the CDR3 is TGCGCCAGCAGCTTGGGTCAGGGAGAGACAGATACGCAGTATTTT. This gives the protein CASSLGQGETDTQYF.

The chain combines TRBV13 with TRBJ2-3; TRBD2 matches 7 bases. CDR1 and CDR2 (germline): PRHDT, FYEKMQ (reference sequence). J lost 2 bases, V lost 3 bases, and 5 bases had no gene match. This CDR3 has 15 amino acids. In nucleotides, the CDR3 is TGTGCCAGCAGCTTGAGCGGGGCGTTCACAGATACGCAGTATTTT. This codes for CASSLSGAFTDTQYF. The full variable domain, completed using reference TRBV13 and TRBJ2-3, is AAGVIQSPRHLIKEKRETATLKCYPIPRHDTVYWYQQGPGQDPQFLISFYEKMQSDKGSIPDRFSAQQFSDYHSELNMSSLELGDSALYFCASSLSGAFTDTQYFGPGTRLTVL.

J is TRBJ2-5 and V is TRBV6-1, with 9 bases fitting TRBD1. Germline trimming cut 0 bases from V and 1 base from J; bases unmatched to any gene: 6. The CDR3 extends over 17 amino acids. In germline, CDR1 is MNHNS, CDR2 SASEGT. The CDR3 nucleotides read TGTGCCAGCAGTGAAGCTAGGGGACAGGGCCCCCAAGAGACCCAGTACTTC. It codes for CASSEARGQGPQETQYF.

The gene calls are TRBV21-1 and TRBJ1-4. TRBV21-1 has pseudogene status. The CDR3 totals 8 residues. The CDR3 here is CASSKGRF. CDR3 sequence (DNA): TGTGCCAGCAGCAAAGGCCGCTTC.

The rearrangement links TRBV7-2 to TRBJ1-1; weak D call: TRBD1 (5 bases). The germline gives CDR1 SGHTA, CDR2 FQGNSA. The CDR3 extends over 13 amino acids. Trimming cost V 6 bases and J 3 bases, with 11 bases left between them. For the CDR3, the DNA is TGTGCCAGCAGTCTTGCGGGGGACACTGAAGCTTTCTTT. It is translated as CASSLAGDTEAFF.